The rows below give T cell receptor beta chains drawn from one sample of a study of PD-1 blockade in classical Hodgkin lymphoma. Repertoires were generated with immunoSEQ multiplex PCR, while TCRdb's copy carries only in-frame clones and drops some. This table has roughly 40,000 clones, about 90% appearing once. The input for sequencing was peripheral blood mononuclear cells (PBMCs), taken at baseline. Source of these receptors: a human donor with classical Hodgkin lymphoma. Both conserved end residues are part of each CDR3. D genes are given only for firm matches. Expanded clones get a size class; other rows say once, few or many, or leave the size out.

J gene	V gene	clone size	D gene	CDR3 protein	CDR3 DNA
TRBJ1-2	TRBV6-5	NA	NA	CASSRDEFNYGYTF	TGTGCCAGCAGTAGGGACGAGTTTAACTATGGCTACACCTTC
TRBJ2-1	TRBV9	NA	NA	CASSSTYNEQFF	TGTGCCAGCAGCTCCACCTACAATGAGCAGTTCTTC
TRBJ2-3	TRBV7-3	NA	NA	CASSLTVGADTQYF	TGTGCCAGCAGCTTAACGGTAGGCGCAGATACGCAGTATTTT
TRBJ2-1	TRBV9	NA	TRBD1	CASSVPTGVGYNEQFF	TGTGCCAGCAGCGTCCCGACAGGGGTCGGCTACAATGAGCAGTTCTTC
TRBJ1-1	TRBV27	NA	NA	CATAGTLNTEAFF	TGTGCCACCGCCGGGACCCTGAACACTGAAGCTTTCTTT
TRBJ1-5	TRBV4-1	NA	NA	CASSQDPGRGSNQPQHF	TGCGCCAGCAGCCAAGATCCGGGACGGGGTAGCAATCAGCCCCAGCATTTT
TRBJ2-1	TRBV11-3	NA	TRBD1	CASSLDPPTGALYNEQFF	TGTGCCAGCAGCTTAGATCCCCCGACAGGGGCCCTATACAATGAGCAGTTCTTC
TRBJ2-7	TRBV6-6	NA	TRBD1	CASRGTGFSYEQYF	TGTGCCAGCAGAGGGACAGGGTTCTCCTACGAGCAGTACTTC
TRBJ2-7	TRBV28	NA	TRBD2	CASSSASGAPYEQYF	TGTGCCAGCAGTTCGGCTAGCGGAGCACCCTACGAGCAGTACTTC
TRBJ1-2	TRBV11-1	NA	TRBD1	CASSLEFSTGGRYGYTF	TGTGCCAGCAGCTTAGAATTTTCGACAGGGGGACGCTATGGCTACACCTTC
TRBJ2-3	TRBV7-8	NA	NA	CASSLGPSPSTDTQYF	TGTGCCAGCAGCTTAGGCCCAAGTCCCAGCACAGATACGCAGTATTTT
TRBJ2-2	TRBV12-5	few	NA	CASGHPTVRNTGELFF	TGTGCTAGTGGTCACCCGACAGTTAGAAACACCGGGGAGCTGTTTTTT
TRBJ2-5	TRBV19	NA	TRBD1	CASTDRASQETQYF	TGTGCCAGTACGGACAGGGCCAGTCAAGAGACCCAGTACTTC
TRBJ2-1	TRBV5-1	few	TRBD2	CASSATSGGYNEQFF	TGCGCCAGCAGCGCGACTAGCGGGGGCTACAATGAGCAGTTCTTC
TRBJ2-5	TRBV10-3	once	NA	CAISVSRLGETQYF	TGTGCCATCAGTGTCTCTAGGCTCGGGGAGACCCAGTACTTC
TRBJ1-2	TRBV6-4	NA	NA	CASSDERARGYTF	TGTGCCAGCAGTGACGAGAGGGCGCGGGGCTACACCTTC
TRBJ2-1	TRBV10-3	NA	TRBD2	CAISESAGSGEQFF	TGTGCCATCAGTGAGTCAGCGGGGTCGGGTGAGCAGTTCTTC
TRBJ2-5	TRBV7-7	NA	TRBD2	CASSLGVAGAQETQYF	TGTGCTAGCAGCTTAGGAGTAGCGGGGGCCCAAGAGACCCAGTACTTC
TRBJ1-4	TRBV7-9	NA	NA	CASSLGGAQEKLFF	TGTGCCAGCAGCTTAGGGGGCGCGCAGGAAAAACTGTTTTTT
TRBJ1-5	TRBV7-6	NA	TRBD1	CASSLGPRGPGGYQPQHF	TGTGCCAGCAGCTTAGGCCCTAGAGGCCCAGGGGGATATCAGCCCCAGCATTTT
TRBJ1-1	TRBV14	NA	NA	CASSQDLGNTEAFF	TGTGCCAGCAGCCAAGATCTGGGCAACACTGAAGCTTTCTTT
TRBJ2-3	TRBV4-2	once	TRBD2	CASSQDHPSGTTITDTQYF	TGTGCCAGCAGCCAAGATCATCCTAGCGGGACAACCATCACAGATACGCAGTATTTT
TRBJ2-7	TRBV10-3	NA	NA	CAIMGGGEQYF	TGTGCCATCATGGGGGGTGGCGAGCAGTACTTC
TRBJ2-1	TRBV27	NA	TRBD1	CASRGQGRFEQFF	TGTGCCAGCAGGGGACAGGGTAGGTTTGAGCAGTTCTTC
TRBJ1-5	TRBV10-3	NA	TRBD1	CAISEQGLRSQPQHF	TGTGCCATCAGTGAACAGGGGCTTCGCTCTCAGCCCCAGCATTTT
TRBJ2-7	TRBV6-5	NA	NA	CASTRDGTYEQYF	TGTGCCAGCACCCGAGATGGTACCTACGAGCAGTACTTC